These 18 T cell receptor beta chains were sequenced from one sample in a study of T cell repertoires in cytomegalovirus infection. Using its own MiXCR run on the reads, TCRdb lists one record per CDR3 protein. The sample includes roughly 230,000 distinct CDR3 sequences, over 15% of them seen just once. The sequenced sample was CD8+ T cells from PBMCs. All receptors derive from a human donor in good health (CMV status not recorded). Some clones in this sample may be carry-over from other donors' samples.

The J gene is TRBJ2-3, the V gene TRBV19, with D tentatively TRBD1 (6 bases). The germline gives CDR1 LNHDA, CDR2 SQIVND (reference sequence). Trimming left V 3 bases short and J 4 bases short, with 14 bases between. The CDR3 sequence is 15 residues long. CDR3 nucleotides: TGTGCCAGTAGTATGGTGGGGGCAGGGGCAGATACGCAGTATTTT. Amino acid sequence: CASSMVGAGADTQYF.

This clonotype was seen repeatedly, ten times or more. The genes are TRBV7-3 and TRBJ1-2; TRBD1 aligns across 10 bases. Germline-derived CDR1 and CDR2 are SGHTA and FQGTGA. CDR3 length: 14 amino acids. V lost 5 bases to trimming and J lost 7 bases; unmatched junction nucleotides: 7. The CDR3 DNA reads TGTGCCAGCAGCCTTGACAGGGGGCAGAGTGGCTACACCTTC. Its protein is CASSLDRGQSGYTF.

The rearrangement links TRBV7-9 to TRBJ1-4; TRBD1 might be the D (5 bases). This CDR3 has 14 amino acids. In germline, CDR1 is SEHNR, CDR2 FQNEAQ (reference sequence). V was cut by 4 bases and J by 4 bases, with 10 bases left in between. CDR3 amino acids: CASSSSGHNEKLFF. The CDR3, as DNA: TGTGCCAGCAGCTCGTCAGGGCATAATGAAAAACTGTTTTTT.

V gene TRBV10-3 combines with J gene TRBJ2-7, with a possible D match to TRBD1 (5 bases). CDR1 is ENHRY, CDR2 SYGVKD, per germline. Trimming stripped 2 bases from V and 2 bases from J, with 13 bases between. This CDR3 has 15 residues. This chain's CDR3 is CAISEIDSYPYEQYF. The CDR3 DNA sequence: TGTGCCATCAGTGAGATTGACAGCTATCCCTACGAGCAGTACTTC.

This clonotype came up many times. This chain uses TRBV20-1 with TRBJ1-1; 8 nucleotides align to TRBD1. Per the germline V gene, CDR1 is DFQATT and CDR2 is SNEGSKA (reference sequence). The CDR3 covers 15 residues. V trimming: 0 bases; J trimming: 7 bases; junction bases outside the gene matches: 10. The CDR3 reads CSARDPGQDRGEAFF. The CDR3 coding sequence is TGCAGTGCTAGAGACCCGGGACAGGACCGAGGTGAAGCTTTCTTT.

The rearrangement links TRBV5-1 to TRBJ2-1, with TRBD2 matching 8 bases. The junction had 7 bases not matched to a gene; V was cut back by 4 bases and J by 4 bases. CDR1 and CDR2 (germline): SGHRS, YFSETQ. CDR3 length: 15 amino acids. The chain's CDR3 is CASSPGGGEYNEQFF. The DNA of the CDR3 is TGCGCCAGCAGCCCCGGGGGGGGGGAATACAATGAGCAGTTCTTC.

This clonotype was found once. A much larger clone lies one base from this, so it may be a read error. The V gene is TRBV12-5, the J gene TRBJ2-3, with 9 bases that match TRBD2. From germline, CDR1 is LGHNT and CDR2 FRNRAP. The V segment lost 7 bases and the J segment 5 bases; nucleotides outside the gene matches: 7. The CDR3 is 14 residues long. The CDR3 region has the DNA TGTGCTAGTGCGACTAGCGGAACCATAGATACGCAGTATTTT. Encoded protein: CASATSGTIDTQYF.

There are many counts of this clonotype. The J gene is TRBJ2-1, the V gene TRBV28, with 8 bases fitting TRBD1. Trimming at V came to 5 bases and at J to 5 bases, leaving 11 bases not matched to a gene. The V gene's germline CDR1 is MDHEN and CDR2 SYDVKM. The CDR3 has 16 residues. This CDR3 reads CASSTLGTGENNEQFF. The CDR3 DNA sequence: TGTGCCAGCAGTACCTTAGGGACAGGAGAAAACAATGAGCAGTTCTTC. The whole variable domain, filled in from reference TRBV28 and TRBJ2-1, reads DVKVTQSSRYLVKRTGEKVFLECVQDMDHENMFWYRQDPGLGLRLIYFSYDVKMKEKGDIPEGYSVSREKKERFSLILESASTNQTSMYLCASSTLGTGENNEQFFGPGTRLTVL.

This clonotype was seen many times. This chain joins TRBV11-3 and TRBJ2-7; TRBD2 agrees at 15 bases. Trimming cost V 6 bases and J 3 bases; bases outside gene matches: 6. Germline V CDR1 and CDR2: SGHNT, YENEEA. The CDR3 is 16 amino acids. For the CDR3, the DNA is TGTGCCAGCAGTTCGGGACTAGCGGGGGGAAGCTACGAGCAGTACTTC. This encodes CASSSGLAGGSYEQYF.

The chain carries TRBV5-1 and TRBJ2-1; TRBD2 might be the D (5 bases). V gave up 0 bases and J gave up 4 bases, with 8 bases separating them. The CDR3 runs to 14 residues. Germline CDR1 SGHRS, CDR2 YFSETQ. This CDR3 is CASSLGWEYNEQFF. The CDR3 DNA reads as TGCGCCAGCAGCTTGGGCTGGGAGTACAATGAGCAGTTCTTC.

This clonotype was detected only a few times. The chain uses TRBV28 and TRBJ2-1; D remains ambiguous. Trimming took 6 bases from V and 9 from J, leaving 12 bases between them. The CDR3 totals 12 residues. Per germline, CDR1 MDHEN and CDR2 SYDVKM. CDR3 sequence: CASSAEWVEQFF. The CDR3 nucleotides read TGTGCCAGCAGCGCGGAGTGGGTTGAGCAGTTCTTC.

This clonotype has more than one count but fewer than ten. V gene TRBV4-1 combines with J gene TRBJ1-6; unclear D gene. The CDR3 spans 13 residues. Germline loops: CDR1 MGHRA, CDR2 YSYEKL. The V and J ends lost 4 bases and 11 bases respectively, with 12 bases between them. CDR3 in DNA: TGCGCCAGCAGCCCAACCTGGAATCCACCCCTCCACTTT. It translates to CASSPTWNPPLHF.

Comment on this clonotype: A read error is possible here, since a much larger clone lies one base away. The rearrangement uses TRBV7-6 and TRBJ2-2; maybe TRBD2 (5 bases). This CDR3 region has 14 residues. CDR1 is SGHVS, CDR2 FNYEAQ, per germline. CDR3 region: CASILSPGAGELFF. Here the CDR3 DNA reads TGTGCCAGCATCTTAAGTCCCGGGGCCGGGGAGCTGTTTTTT.

There are many counts of this clonotype. The chain couples TRBV6-5 to TRBJ2-7; 7 bases align to TRBD1. The CDR3 contains 14 residues. Germline-derived CDR1 and CDR2 are MNHEY and SVGAGI. With 6 bases clipped from V and 3 bases from J, the junction kept 8 bases outside the gene matches. DNA for the CDR3: TGTGCCAGCAGCCCCGGACAGGCCAACTACGAGCAGTACTTC. As protein: CASSPGQANYEQYF.

In its sample, this clonotype was seen many times. The rearrangement joins TRBV6-5 to TRBJ1-1; D is ambiguous. Deletions cut 6 bases from V and 6 bases from J, with 14 bases between. CDR3 length: 13 residues. Germline V gene data show CDR1 as MNHEY and CDR2 as SVGAGI. This CDR3 is CASSKAHGSEAFF. CDR3 in DNA: TGTGCCAGCAGCAAAGCCCACGGGTCTGAAGCTTTCTTT.

This clonotype was counted only a few times. The V gene is TRBV7-6, the J gene TRBJ1-1, with TRBD1 matching 9 bases. Germline loops: CDR1 SGHVS, CDR2 FNYEAQ. The V gene end was trimmed by 5 bases and the J gene end by 3 bases; junction bases not matched to a gene: 16. The CDR3 is 18 residues long. DNA for the CDR3: TGTGCCAGCAGCCCGGCCGGGACAGGGTTATTTCTGGACACTGAAGCTTTCTTT. The encoded protein is CASSPAGTGLFLDTEAFF.

J is TRBJ2-1 and V is TRBV10-3; D not certain. The V end lost 4 bases, the J end lost 2 bases, and 9 bases lay between the germline ends. The CDR3 length is 14 residues. Germline CDR1 is ENHRY and CDR2 is SYGVKD. The CDR3 sequence is CAISVAGPYNEQFF. The CDR3 DNA sequence: TGTGCCATCAGTGTTGCCGGCCCCTACAATGAGCAGTTCTTC.

Regarding this clonotype: A much larger clone lies a single base off, so this may be a read error. The V and J genes are TRBV28 and TRBJ2-7; a possible D gene is TRBD2 (6 bases). The CDR3 has 17 amino acids. CDR1 is MDHEN, CDR2 SYDVKM, per germline. V was cut by 3 bases and J by 3 bases, with 21 bases left in between. The CDR3 sequence is CASSFPPGGLLGYEQYF. Here the CDR3 DNA reads TGTGCCAGCAGTTTCCCCCCCGGGGGACTGTTAGGCTACGAGCAGTACTTC.